What follows are 2 T cell receptor beta chains derived from one specimen sequenced in a study of cytomegalovirus exposure and HLA in healthy donors. PCR amplification relied on 60 Vbeta primers (plus 13 Jbeta primers). Clones were read by immunoSEQ multiplex PCR, and TCRdb kept only the in-frame ones, dropping some. The sample carries about 97,000 clones, 65% to 85% recorded once. Sequencing was performed on PBMCs. The receptors were sampled from a woman in her 40s in good health and CMV-seronegative.

V usage is TRBV5-8 and J usage is TRBJ2-1, with TRBD1 as a possible D gene (6 bases). Germline lookup yields CDR1 SGHTS and CDR2 YDEGEE. This CDR3 is built from 14 residues. Trimming removed 2 bases from V and 1 base from J, with 7 bases in between. CDR3 residues: CASSFRGSYNEQFF. The CDR3 DNA is TGTGCCAGCAGCTTCAGGGGATCCTACAATGAGCAGTTCTTC.

This chain connects TRBV5-1 to TRBJ2-7, with a weak D call TRBD1 (6 bases). Trimming took 0 bases from V and 2 from J, leaving 15 bases between them. Germline CDR1 and CDR2: SGHRS and YFSETQ. CDR3 length: 16 amino acids. For the CDR3, the DNA is TGCGCCAGCAGCTTGGCCCCGGACAGAGCCACCTACGAGCAGTACTTC. Translating gives CASSLAPDRATYEQYF.